The 30 T cell receptor beta chains given below trace back to one sample, sequenced in a study of vaccination effects on CD4 cells after COVID-19. The table came from immunoSEQ multiplex PCR; TCRdb's copy has only in-frame clones and leaves some out. The table shows some 40,000 clones, with about 80% occurring only once. The antigens for these receptors are not known. Isolation of CD4+ T cells took place after approximately ten days of culture. The person had PCR-confirmed SARS-CoV-2 infection between March and December 2020. Subjects were given two BNT162b2 or mRNA-1273 vaccine doses. The sample was CD4+ T cells from PBMCs cultured without peptide, taken after COVID-19 vaccination. The receptors here all came from a human donor who had a prior SARS-CoV-2 infection.

V usage is TRBV5-1 and J usage is TRBJ2-1, with D possibly being TRBD2 (7 bases). CDR3 length equals 16 residues. Germline assignment: CDR1 SGHRS and CDR2 YFSETQ. V lost 3 bases and J 7 bases, leaving 20 bases between the germline ends. This CDR3 reads CASSSSGRGGRNEQFF. The CDR3 nucleotides are TGCGCCAGCAGCTCATCCGGTAGGGGGGGCAGGAATGAGCAGTTCTTC.

This clone was found once. The V gene is TRBV2, the J gene TRBJ2-2; D gene uncertain. The germline V gene has CDR1 SNHLY and CDR2 FYNNEI. V was pared by 2 bases and J by 1 base, with 5 bases between. This CDR3 contains 14 residues. The CDR3, as DNA: TGTGCCAGCAGTGAAACCAGGAACACCGGGGAGCTGTTTTTT. It translates to CASSETRNTGELFF.

The DNA for the CDR3 is TGTGCCAGCAGTTTTGCGGGACTAGCCTACAATGAGCAGTTCTTC. This codes for CASSFAGLAYNEQFF. The chain links TRBV28 to TRBJ2-1; 8 nucleotides match TRBD2. The CDR3 length is 15 residues. The germline V gene has CDR1 MDHEN and CDR2 SYDVKM. The V gene end was trimmed by 3 bases and the J gene end by 2 bases; junction bases not matched to a gene: 3.

The chain carries TRBV20-1 and TRBJ1-1, with unresolved D. Trimming took off 3 bases at V and 7 bases at J, with 9 bases between the two ends. Germline loops: CDR1 DFQATT, CDR2 SNEGSKA (reference sequence). This CDR3 is built from 11 residues. Here the CDR3 reads CSASPGVEAFF. The DNA for the CDR3 is TGCAGTGCTAGTCCCGGAGTTGAAGCTTTCTTT.

The rearrangement uses TRBV18 and TRBJ1-3; 7 bases match TRBD1. This CDR3 has 19 amino acids. Germline assignment: CDR1 KGHSH and CDR2 LQKENI. V trimming: 3 bases; J trimming: 0 bases; junction bases outside the gene matches: 14. The CDR3 DNA is TGTGCCAGCTCACCGCAAATACCGGGACAGCTCACCTCTGGAAACACCATATATTTT. It specifies CASSPQIPGQLTSGNTIYF.

The CDR3 DNA follows: TGTGCCAGCAGCCAAGCCGGGACTAGCGGGTACAATGAGCAGTTCTTC. Its translation is CASSQAGTSGYNEQFF. V gene TRBV3-1 (or the pseudogene TRBV3-2) combines with J gene TRBJ2-1; 12 bases are shared with TRBD2. V was clipped by 1 base and J by 4 bases; unmatched bases: 2. The V gene's germline CDR1 is LGHDT and CDR2 YNNKEL (reference sequence). There are 16 residues in the CDR3.

This chain uses TRBV3-1 (or the pseudogene TRBV3-2) with TRBJ1-2, with D possibly being TRBD1 (6 bases). V was clipped by 1 base and J by 4 bases, with 10 bases between them. Germline lookup yields CDR1 LGHDT and CDR2 YNNKEL (reference sequence). CDR3 size: 14 residues. CDR3 bases: TGTGCCAGCAGCCAAGTTAACAGGGTCTATGGCTACACCTTC. It yields the protein CASSQVNRVYGYTF.

This clone has just a few counts. V usage is TRBV11-3 and J usage is TRBJ2-7, with a weak D call TRBD2 (6 bases). This CDR3 has 13 amino acids. V lost 5 bases, J lost 3 bases, and 11 bases lay in between. Per germline, CDR1 SGHNT and CDR2 YENEEA. CDR3 amino acids: CASSIGTVYEQYF. The CDR3 nucleotides read TGTGCCAGCAGCATTGGGACTGTCTACGAGCAGTACTTC.

The rearrangement uses TRBV5-4 and TRBJ2-1; TRBD2 matches 11 bases. Germline V gene lookup returns CDR1 SGHNT and CDR2 YYREEE (reference sequence). There are 15 residues in the CDR3. V trimming: 3 bases; J trimming: 8 bases; junction bases outside the gene matches: 7. The CDR3, as DNA: TGTGCCAGCAGCTCGTCCGGGACTAGCGGACATGAGCAGTTCTTC. It translates to CASSSSGTSGHEQFF.

The rearrangement joins TRBV30 to TRBJ1-1; 7 nucleotides agree with TRBD1. Germline CDR1 is GTSNPN and CDR2 is SVGIG (reference sequence). The CDR3 spans 12 residues. The V segment lost 2 bases and the J segment 7 bases; nucleotides outside the gene matches: 4. The CDR3 is CAWSRNRGEAFF. Here the CDR3 DNA reads TGTGCCTGGAGTCGAAACAGGGGTGAAGCTTTCTTT. The full variable domain, completed using reference TRBV30 and TRBJ1-1, is SQTIHQWPATLVQPVGSPLSLECTVEGTSNPNLYWYRQAAGRGLQLLFYSVGIGQISSEVPQNLSASRPQDRQFILSSKKLLLSDSGFYLCAWSRNRGEAFFGQGTRLTVV.

This chain connects TRBV7-2 to TRBJ2-3; D is possibly TRBD1 (6 bases). Germline assignment: CDR1 SGHTA and CDR2 FQGNSA. V gave up 5 bases and J gave up 3 bases, with 9 bases separating them. CDR3 size: 13 residues. CDR3 residues: CASSGRGTDTQYF. DNA for the CDR3: TGTGCCAGCAGCGGCAGGGGAACAGATACGCAGTATTTT.

Remarks on this clone: A junction end diverges from the germline sequence, so it may reflect a read error. The V gene is TRBV7-2, the J gene TRBJ2-7; TRBD2 is a possible D gene (6 bases). CDR1 is SGHTA and CDR2 is FQGNSA in the germline V gene. The CDR3 covers 19 residues. In DNA, the CDR3 is TGTGCCAGCAGCATAGCGGCGACCGCCCCACCCGGTGGGGGCTACGAGCAGTACTTC. Its protein product is CASSIAATAPPGGGYEQYF.

J is TRBJ2-5 and V is TRBV7-9; no clear D gene. The V gene lost 0 bases and the J gene lost 5 bases, with 16 bases spanning the gap. The V gene's germline CDR1 is SEHNR and CDR2 FQNEAQ (reference sequence). The CDR3 has 16 residues. The CDR3 nucleotides read TGTGCCAGCAGCTTAGCGAGGCAGTCTCGGGTGGAGACCCAGTACTTC. Translated: CASSLARQSRVETQYF.

In DNA form, the CDR3 reads TGTGCCAGCAGTTTATCCACAGGGGAGGGGTACTTC. Translation: CASSLSTGEGYF. This chain uses TRBV12-3 or TRBV12-4 with TRBJ2-7; D might be TRBD1 or TRBD2, each matching 7 bases. This CDR3 is 12 amino acids long. V lost 2 bases, J lost 12 bases, and 14 bases lay in between.

The genes are TRBV7-8 and TRBJ1-4; unclear D gene. Germline CDR1 is SGHVS and CDR2 is FQNEAQ. The CDR3 runs to 13 residues. The V and J ends lost 1 base and 4 bases respectively, with 4 bases between them. DNA of the CDR3: TGTGCCAGCAGCTTAGGCTTTAATGAAAAACTGTTTTTT. Its protein is CASSLGFNEKLFF.

This clone has only a few counts. This chain's CDR3 is CASSLGLGLEQYF. The CDR3 coding sequence is TGTGCCAGCAGTTTGGGACTGGGGCTCGAGCAGTACTTC. V is TRBV6-5 and J is TRBJ2-7; D may be TRBD2 (6 bases). The germline V gene has CDR1 MNHEY and CDR2 SVGAGI. The CDR3 length is 13 residues. Trimming pared 4 bases from V and 6 bases from J, leaving 13 bases between.

As to this clone: The same CDR3 can be traced to other DNA sequences in this sample. The chain uses TRBV27 and TRBJ2-3, with unresolved D. Trimming cost V 2 bases and J 1 base, with 4 bases left between them. The CDR3 has 13 residues. The V gene's germline CDR1 is MNHEY and CDR2 SMNVEV (reference sequence). For the CDR3, the DNA is TGTGCCAGCAGTTTACGGGGCACAGATACGCAGTATTTT. Amino acids: CASSLRGTDTQYF.

The rearrangement links TRBV2 to TRBJ2-7; TRBD2 matches at 8 bases. This CDR3 comprises 13 residues. After removal of 4 bases from V and 6 bases from J, the junction contained 5 bases not matched to a gene. CDR1 and CDR2 from the germline V gene are SNHLY and FYNNEI. As DNA, the CDR3 is TGTGCCAGCAGTGTCCTAGCGGGTGCCGAGCAGTACTTC. This translates into CASSVLAGAEQYF.

The chain couples TRBV14 to TRBJ1-6; a possible D gene is TRBD1 (5 bases). Trimming cost V 0 bases and J 8 bases, with 11 bases left between them. The CDR3 runs 15 residues. Germline CDR1 and CDR2: SGHDN and FVKESK. DNA for the CDR3: TGTGCCAGCAGCCAAGATGCGGGGGGGGATTCACCCCTCCACTTT. Translation: CASSQDAGGDSPLHF.

The chain couples TRBV7-2 to TRBJ2-2; D unresolved. This CDR3 is built from 14 residues. The germline V and J ends were trimmed by 6 bases and 6 bases, with 14 bases remaining between them. Germline V lookup: CDR1 SGHTA, CDR2 FQGNSA. The CDR3 is CASSLGATAGELFF. The CDR3 nucleotides are TGTGCCAGCAGTCTCGGCGCCACTGCCGGGGAGCTGTTTTTT.

This chain uses TRBV9 with TRBJ2-1; 8 nucleotides match TRBD2. The CDR3 is 14 residues long. Per germline, CDR1 SGDLS and CDR2 YYNGEE. Trimming took 2 bases from V and 6 from J; bases not matched to a gene: 4. For the CDR3, the DNA is TGTGCCAGCAGCGTCGCGGGGGGCCTCAATGAGCAGTTCTTC. Translated, it gives CASSVAGGLNEQFF.

The sample holds one count of this clone. The chain carries TRBV3-1 (or the pseudogene TRBV3-2) and TRBJ2-2, with 10 bases that match TRBD1. Trimming cost V 5 bases and J 5 bases; bases outside gene matches: 8. The CDR3 consists of 16 residues. Germline CDR1 reads LGHDT; CDR2 reads YNNKEL (reference sequence). The CDR3: CASSMWDRGGTGELFF. The CDR3 DNA reads as TGTGCCAGCAGCATGTGGGACAGGGGAGGGACCGGGGAGCTGTTTTTT.

The chain joins TRBV15 to TRBJ2-1; 8 nucleotides line up with TRBD2. The CDR3 length is 15 residues. The V gene end was trimmed by 0 bases and the J gene end by 10 bases; junction bases not matched to a gene: 8. The germline V gene has CDR1 LNHNV and CDR2 YYDKDF (reference sequence). This CDR3 reads CATSRDGGRLGEQFF. The CDR3, as DNA: TGTGCCACCAGCAGAGATGGCGGGAGGTTAGGAGAGCAGTTCTTC.

Only one count was recorded for this clone. The genes are TRBV18 and TRBJ2-6; D ambiguous. CDR3 length: 16 residues. V lost 2 bases, J lost 2 bases, and 10 bases lay in between. Germline V gives CDR1 KGHSH, CDR2 LQKENI. The CDR3 DNA reads TGTGCCAGCTCACCAGAAGGGTGGGCTGGGGCCAACGTCCTGACTTTC. Its translation is CASSPEGWAGANVLTF.

The rearrangement joins TRBV20-1 to TRBJ1-4; possibly TRBD1 for D (5 bases). Trimming shortened V by 3 bases and J by 8 bases, and 13 bases separated the two germline ends. The CDR3 spans 13 residues. CDR1 is DFQATT and CDR2 is SNEGSKA in the germline V gene (reference sequence). The chain's CDR3 is CSASIRVGEKLFF. CDR3 nucleotide sequence: TGCAGTGCTAGTATCAGGGTGGGCGAAAAACTGTTTTTT.

The rearrangement links TRBV6-5 to TRBJ1-1, with a possible D match to TRBD1 (5 bases). V was shortened by 5 bases and J by 0 bases, with 10 bases between the two germline ends. Germline-derived CDR1 and CDR2 are MNHEY and SVGAGI. This CDR3 region has 14 residues. CDR3 nucleotide sequence: TGTGCCAGCAGTCCGGGACGGGTGAACACTGAAGCTTTCTTT. This gives the protein CASSPGRVNTEAFF.

This chain links TRBV7-9 with TRBJ2-1, with 13 positions matching TRBD2. The germline V gene has CDR1 SEHNR and CDR2 FQNEAQ (reference sequence). V was pared by 6 bases and J by 8 bases, with 7 bases of the junction left unmatched. The length of the CDR3 is 15 residues. The CDR3 coding sequence is TGTGCCAGCAGTCTTCGACTAGCGGGAGGACATGAGCAGTTCTTC. It codes for CASSLRLAGGHEQFF.

The chain combines TRBV6-5 with TRBJ1-1; 9 nucleotides line up with TRBD1. The CDR3 has 15 residues. Germline values: CDR1 MNHEY, CDR2 SVGAGI. With V trimmed by 1 base and J by 4 bases, 4 bases remained unmatched. CDR3 sequence: CASSYYGQGSTEAFF. The CDR3 DNA is TGTGCCAGCAGTTACTACGGACAGGGGAGCACTGAAGCTTTCTTT.

The CDR3 reads CASSTSAGHSEQFF. CDR3 nucleotide sequence: TGTGCCAGCAGTACCTCAGCGGGTCACAGTGAGCAGTTCTTC. This rearrangement joins TRBV27 to TRBJ2-1, with a possible D match to TRBD2 (6 bases). This CDR3 is 14 amino acids long. The germline CDR1 and CDR2 sequences are MNHEY and SMNVEV (reference sequence). The V end was cut by 5 bases, the J end by 9 bases, with 17 bases between.

The CDR3 DNA follows: TGTGCCAGCAGACGCCAGAGGGGGGGAAACACCATATATTTT. It is translated as CASRRQRGGNTIYF. The rearrangement links TRBV6-5 to TRBJ1-3; perhaps TRBD1 as D (6 bases). The CDR3 sequence is 14 residues long. Trimming took 6 bases from V and 4 from J, leaving 13 bases between them. The germline V gene encodes CDR1 MNHEY and CDR2 SVGAGI.